A selection of T cell receptor beta chains follows, all from one sample in a study of blood T cell repertoires in COVID-19. Using immunoSEQ multiplex PCR, the repertoire was profiled, and TCRdb retains in-frame clones only, with some absent. Counted here are 87,000 or so clones, roughly 84% occurring once; the ten biggest clones make up less than 4%. The sequenced sample consisted of peripheral blood. These receptors all stem from a woman at least 80 years old with COVID-19, enrolled during active disease. CDR3s include the opening cysteine and the closing phenylalanine or tryptophan. A D gene is named only where the DNA matches it firmly. Clone size is given for some rows only: seen once, a few or many times, or a class if the clone is expanded.

j_call v_call d_call clone_size cdr3_nt cdr3_aa
TRBJ1-2 TRBV18 NA NA TGTGCCAGCTCACCGCGCACCGGAGCTAACTATGGCTACACCTTC CASSPRTGANYGYTF
TRBJ2-1 TRBV15 NA NA TGTGCCACCAGCAGAGATCAGGGGCGGAATGAGCAGTTCTTC CATSRDQGRNEQFF
TRBJ2-4 TRBV6-5 NA NA TGTGCCAGCAGTTACTCTTTAGGACAGAAAAACATTCAGTACTTC CASSYSLGQKNIQYF
TRBJ1-5 TRBV19 TRBD1 NA TGTGCCAGTAGTACAGGGGGTAGGGGCAATCAGCCCCAGCATTTT CASSTGGRGNQPQHF
TRBJ1-1 TRBV3-1/TRBV3-2 NA NA TGTGCCAGCAGCCTTTCGGGGGGCCTAGCTTTCTTT CASSLSGGLAFF
TRBJ2-1 TRBV6-6 NA NA TGTGCCAGCAGTTACGAGCAGCGGAACCACAATGAGCAGTTCTTC CASSYEQRNHNEQFF
TRBJ2-2 TRBV5-1 TRBD1 once TGCGCCAGCAGCTCCACAGGGGGCTCGAACACCGGGGAGCTGTTTTTT CASSSTGGSNTGELFF
TRBJ2-1 TRBV5-4 NA once TGTGCCAGCAGCGCTAGCTTCGCGGTTTACAATGAGCAGTTCTTC CASSASFAVYNEQFF
TRBJ1-4 TRBV5-1 NA few TGCGCCAGCAAGAGAGCAACTAATGAAAAACTGTTTTTT CASKRATNEKLFF
TRBJ1-5 TRBV5-4 NA few TGTGCCAGCAGCTGGGGAGGCGGTAGCAATCAGCCCCAGCATTTT CASSWGGGSNQPQHF
TRBJ2-1 TRBV29-1 NA NA TGCAGCTTGCCGGGGTTGGGTTACAATGAGCAGTTCTTC CSLPGLGYNEQFF
TRBJ2-3 TRBV5-6 NA NA TGTGCCAGCAGCTTGAAGCTGGACTCTAGCACAGATACGCAGTATTTT CASSLKLDSSTDTQYF
TRBJ1-2 TRBV6-2/TRBV6-3 NA NA TGTGCCAGCAGTTACTCGACTGGGGGCTACTATGGCTACACCTTC CASSYSTGGYYGYTF
TRBJ1-1 TRBV6-5 NA NA TGTGCCAGCAGTTTGACAGGAGACACTGAAGCTTTCTTT CASSLTGDTEAFF
TRBJ1-6 TRBV5-1 TRBD1 NA TGCGCCAGCAGGGACAGGGGGGAAAATTCACCCCTCCACTTT CASRDRGENSPLHF
TRBJ2-3 TRBV5-4 TRBD2 NA TGTGCCAGCAGCTTGGCCGCCCTAGCGGGCCTCACAGATACGCAGTATTTT CASSLAALAGLTDTQYF
TRBJ1-5 TRBV29-1 NA NA TGCAGCGTTGGGTGGGGGGAAGTTAGCAATCAGCCCCAGCATTTT CSVGWGEVSNQPQHF
TRBJ2-1 TRBV5-1 NA NA TGCGCCAGCAGCGAGACCCTTTCGAGGGAGCAGTTCTTC CASSETLSREQFF
TRBJ2-1 TRBV9 NA NA TGTGCCAGCAGCAAACAGGGATCCTACAATGAGCAGTTCTTC CASSKQGSYNEQFF
TRBJ1-1 TRBV7-3 NA once TGTGCCAGCAGCTTATCCAGGAACACTGAAGCTTTCTTT CASSLSRNTEAFF
TRBJ2-1 TRBV10-3 NA NA TGTGCCATCATGCCTGCTGGAACCCAGGGTTACAATGAGCAGTTCTTC CAIMPAGTQGYNEQFF
TRBJ2-7 TRBV29-1 NA NA TGCAGCGTTGATGCGGGGTTAAACGAGCAGTACTTC CSVDAGLNEQYF
TRBJ1-2 TRBV7-3 NA NA TGTGCCAGCAGCTTACCGGCAGGGGTTGGCTACACCTTC CASSLPAGVGYTF
TRBJ2-7 TRBV27 NA NA TGTGCCAGCAGTCTTCCCCCCGAGCAGTACTTC CASSLPPEQYF
TRBJ1-1 TRBV5-1 NA few TGCGCCAGCAGCTTACAGGGATCAACAAACACTGAAGCTTTCTTT CASSLQGSTNTEAFF
TRBJ1-5 TRBV2 TRBD1 NA TGTGCCAGCAGTCGAGACAGGGCTATTCAGCCCCAGCATTTT CASSRDRAIQPQHF
TRBJ2-3 TRBV4-3 TRBD2 NA TGCGCCAGCAGCCCGGTCGGGGGGTGGACAGATACGCAGTATTTT CASSPVGGWTDTQYF
TRBJ2-1 TRBV5-1 NA NA TGCGCCAGCAGCGCATCCGGGACTGATTACAATGAGCAGTTCTTC CASSASGTDYNEQFF
TRBJ2-7 TRBV2 NA NA TGTGCCAGCAGTGGGAGGGAACTCAGCGAGCAGTACTTC CASSGRELSEQYF
TRBJ2-2 TRBV9 NA NA TGTGCCAGCAGCACTGGGACTTTCACCGGGGAGCTGTTTTTT CASSTGTFTGELFF
TRBJ2-1 TRBV7-9 TRBD2 NA TGTGCCAGCAGCTCCAAATCGGCGGGGGGGCCCCATGAGCAGTTCTTC CASSSKSAGGPHEQFF
TRBJ2-1 TRBV14 TRBD2 NA TGTGCCAGCAGCCTCGGGACTAGCGGGCATACCTACAATGAGCAGTTCTTC CASSLGTSGHTYNEQFF
TRBJ2-7 TRBV3-1/TRBV3-2 TRBD2 NA TGTGCCAGCAGCCAAGATAAGTGGCGGGGGGTATGGCAGTACTTC CASSQDKWRGVWQYF
TRBJ1-3 TRBV6-5 NA few TGTGCCAGCAGCACCAGGGACTTCTCTGGAAACACCATATATTTT CASSTRDFSGNTIYF
TRBJ2-3 TRBV9 TRBD2 NA TGTGCCAGCAGCGTGGGTAGCGGGAGCGGCACAGATACGCAGTATTTT CASSVGSGSGTDTQYF
TRBJ2-4 TRBV5-1 TRBD1 NA TGCGCCAGCAGCTCCCGACAGGGGATGCACATTCAGTACTTC CASSSRQGMHIQYF
TRBJ1-5 TRBV28 TRBD1 NA TGTGCCAGCAGTTTGGACGTCGTGGGACAGGGTTACAATCAGCCCCAGCATTTT CASSLDVVGQGYNQPQHF
TRBJ1-2 TRBV7-2 NA NA TGTGCCAGCAGACCCGGGACAAACTATGGCTACACCTTC CASRPGTNYGYTF
TRBJ1-4 TRBV27 NA NA TGTGCCAGCAGGATCGGGATCCTACATGAAAAACTGTTTTTT CASRIGILHEKLFF
TRBJ2-5 TRBV19 TRBD2 NA TGTGCCAGTAGTATAGGCGGGAGGGCCGGGGAGACCCAGTACTTC CASSIGGRAGETQYF
TRBJ2-5 TRBV5-6 NA NA TGTGCCAGCAGCTTGGAATCCGGGAGCGAGACCCAGTACTTC CASSLESGSETQYF
TRBJ1-6 TRBV19 NA few TGTGCCAGTAGTATCGACAGACGTAATTCACCCCTCCACTTT CASSIDRRNSPLHF
TRBJ2-7 TRBV15 TRBD2 few TGTGCCACCACTCCGGGACTAGAGGGGCCCTACGAGCAGTACTTC CATTPGLEGPYEQYF
TRBJ1-2 TRBV28 NA NA TGTGCCAGCAGCCCAAGAGGCGGCTACACCTTC CASSPRGGYTF
TRBJ2-3 TRBV2 TRBD2 NA TGTGCCAGCCAGACTAGCGGGATCTCCGTCTCGCAGTATTTT CASQTSGISVSQYF
TRBJ2-7 TRBV5-1 NA NA TGCGCCAGCAGCTTCACTACAGGTAACCTCCCCTACGAGCAGTACTTC CASSFTTGNLPYEQYF
TRBJ1-1 TRBV7-9 NA NA TGTGCCAGCAGCTGGGCGGGATACACTGAAGCTTTCTTT CASSWAGYTEAFF
TRBJ2-2 TRBV11-2 NA once TGTGCCAGCAGCTTCGCCAACCGGGACTGGAAGGGCACCGGGGAGCTGTTTTTT CASSFANRDWKGTGELFF
TRBJ2-2 TRBV9 NA NA TGTGCCAGCAGCGTTAGGGGAACCGGGGAGCTGTTTTTT CASSVRGTGELFF
TRBJ2-2 TRBV5-4 NA once TGTGCCAGCAGCCCCCGGAAGGGGGACACCGGGGAGCTGTTTTTT CASSPRKGDTGELFF
TRBJ1-1 TRBV12-5 NA NA TGTGCTAGTGGTCGACAGGCAGAACGCACTGAAGCTTTCTTT CASGRQAERTEAFF
TRBJ2-1 TRBV5-8 NA NA TGTGCCAGCAGCTTGGGTGGGAGCTCCTACAATGAGCAGTTCTTC CASSLGGSSYNEQFF
TRBJ1-1 TRBV30 NA NA TGTGCCTGGAGTGTCGGGGGGAACACTGAAGCTTTCTTT CAWSVGGNTEAFF
TRBJ2-3 TRBV7-3 NA NA TGTGCCAGCAGCTTCGGTAGCAGTCGGGCAGATACGCAGTATTTT CASSFGSSRADTQYF
TRBJ2-3 TRBV3-1/TRBV3-2 NA NA TGTGCCAGCAGCCAAGCGGTTTCGGCTGGCGGAGAAGATACGCAGTATTTT CASSQAVSAGGEDTQYF